This T cell receptor (beta chain) was sequenced in a study of glioma-infiltrating T cells after dendritic cell vaccination. This CDR3 region has 19 residues. The germline gives CDR1 SNHLY, CDR2 FYNNEI. V lost 7 bases, J lost 4 bases, and 17 bases stayed unmatched. Study findings and constraints: TCR clonality showed no direct relationship with survival.

This clone appeared once. The antigen is unknown. TCRB CDR3 was amplified from 2 ug genomic DNA or less. The PCR used 60 V beta and 13 J beta primers. Some clones are missing from TCRdb's copy, which holds only in-frame ones; the method was immunoSEQ multiplex PCR. This table holds around 37,000 clones, 82% found once. The J gene is TRBJ2-3, the V gene TRBV2; 13 bases are shared with TRBD2. The sequences come from blood, collected before dendritic cell vaccination. The sequence derives from a human donor with glioblastoma. The CDR3, as DNA: TGTGCCAGCACCAGGGGACTAGCGGGGCCCCCAATCTCCGCAGATACGCAGTATTTT. This gives the protein CASTRGLAGPPISADTQYF.